These 17 T cell receptor beta chains were all obtained from the same sample, sequenced in a study of cytomegalovirus exposure and HLA in healthy donors. Libraries were prepared by immunoSEQ multiplex PCR; TCRdb keeps only in-frame clonotypes and omits some of them. Here the sample spans 150,000 to 200,000 clones, approximately 87% being singletons. Sequences were obtained from PBMCs. These receptors came from a woman aged 30 to 39 in good health and CMV-seronegative.

This chain connects TRBV9 to TRBJ2-1; TRBD2 aligns across 13 bases. Germline V gene sequence: CDR1 SGDLS, CDR2 YYNGEE. The CDR3 runs 17 residues. Unmatched junction bases numbered 8, after V lost 4 bases and J lost 4 bases. The CDR3 is CASSPQGLAGEYNEQFF. For the CDR3, the DNA is TGTGCCAGCAGCCCCCAAGGACTAGCGGGGGAGTACAATGAGCAGTTCTTC.

With regard to this clone: The identical CDR3 is also encoded by other nucleotide sequences in the sample. This chain joins TRBV15 and TRBJ2-7; tentative D call: TRBD1 (6 bases). The CDR3 totals 14 residues. CDR1 and CDR2 (germline): LNHNV, YYDKDF (reference sequence). V shed 1 base and J shed 4 bases, with 11 bases lying between them. CDR3 loop: CATSRAGQNYEQYF. CDR3 sequence (DNA): TGTGCCACCAGCAGAGCGGGACAAAATTACGAGCAGTACTTC. Drawing the rest from reference TRBV15 and TRBJ2-7, the complete variable domain is DAMVIQNPRYQVTQFGKPVTLSCSQTLNHNVMYWYQQKSSQAPKLLFHYYDKDFNNEADTPDNFQSRRPNTSFCFLDIRSPGLGDTAMYLCATSRAGQNYEQYFGPGTRLTVT.

This chain links TRBV18 with TRBJ1-3; perhaps TRBD1 as D (5 bases). V gave up 6 bases and J gave up 4 bases, with 7 bases separating them. This CDR3 contains 12 residues. Germline assignment: CDR1 KGHSH and CDR2 LQKENI. CDR3 DNA: TGTGCCAGCTCGCGACAGGGAAACACCATATATTTT. Its protein is CASSRQGNTIYF. Using reference TRBV18 and TRBJ1-3 for the parts outside the CDR3, the full variable domain is NAGVMQNPRHLVRRRGQEARLRCSPMKGHSHVYWYRQLPEEGLKFMVYLQKENIIDESGMPKERFSAEFPKEGPSILRIQQVVRGDSAAYFCASSRQGNTIYFGEGSWLTVV.

CDR3 residues: CASSSGRYEQYF. DNA of the CDR3: TGTGCCAGTAGTTCGGGAAGATACGAGCAGTACTTC. The genes are TRBV19 and TRBJ2-7; tentative D call: TRBD2 (5 bases). Germline CDR1 is LNHDA and CDR2 is SQIVND (reference sequence). The CDR3 has 12 amino acids. Trimming shortened V by 5 bases and J by 4 bases, and 9 bases separated the two germline ends.

This sequence joins TRBV19 and TRBJ2-5, with D unclear. Germline V lookup: CDR1 LNHDA, CDR2 SQIVND (reference sequence). The V end lost 9 bases, the J end lost 5 bases, and 28 bases lay between the germline ends. The CDR3 is made up of 17 amino acids. The CDR3 here is CARRCPKRFDNKETQYF. CDR3 DNA: TGTGCCAGAAGATGTCCTAAACGCTTTGACAACAAGGAGACCCAGTACTTC.

The chain uses TRBV27 and TRBJ2-7; 11 bases match TRBD1. V lost 2 bases to trimming and J lost 4 bases; unmatched junction nucleotides: 16. The CDR3 extends over 19 amino acids. In germline, CDR1 is MNHEY, CDR2 SMNVEV (reference sequence). The CDR3 loop reads CASSLKSPRGTGGWYEQYF. The CDR3 DNA sequence: TGTGCCAGCAGTTTAAAATCTCCGAGGGGGACAGGGGGTTGGTACGAGCAGTACTTC.

The chain uses TRBV6-1 and TRBJ2-7, with D possibly matching TRBD2 (6 bases). The V gene lost 2 bases and the J gene lost 0 bases, with 20 bases spanning the gap. Looked up from germline, CDR1 is MNHNS and CDR2 is SASEGT. This CDR3 has 18 residues. CDR3 coding DNA: TGTGCCAGCAGTGAAACGGCCTTTGTAGCGGCTAGCTCCTACGAGCAGTACTTC. Its protein is CASSETAFVAASSYEQYF.

The chain joins TRBV5-4 to TRBJ2-7; TRBD1 matches 8 bases. Germline V CDR1 and CDR2: SGHNT, YYREEE (reference sequence). The CDR3 has 16 residues. V dropped 0 bases and J dropped 4; count of bases not matched to a gene: 9. The CDR3 here is CASSLGATGGGYEQYF. DNA of the CDR3: TGTGCCAGCAGCTTGGGGGCAACAGGGGGTGGGTACGAGCAGTACTTC. Full variable domain (missing parts from reference TRBV5-4 and TRBJ2-7): ETGVTQSPTHLIKTRGQQVTLRCSSQSGHNTVSWYQQALGQGPQFIFQYYREEENGRGNFPPRFSGLQFPNYSSELNVNALELDDSALYLCASSLGATGGGYEQYFGPGTRLTVT.

The V call is TRBV18, the J call TRBJ2-3, with 7 nucleotides matching TRBD1. CDR3 length: 13 amino acids. With V trimmed by 2 bases and J by 5 bases, 1 base remained unmatched. CDR1 is KGHSH, CDR2 LQKENI, per germline. The CDR3 bases are TGTGCCAGCTCACCAAGGGGGCGAGATACGCAGTATTTT. This encodes CASSPRGRDTQYF. Combining the CDR3 with reference TRBV18 and TRBJ2-3 gives the whole variable domain NAGVMQNPRHLVRRRGQEARLRCSPMKGHSHVYWYRQLPEEGLKFMVYLQKENIIDESGMPKERFSAEFPKEGPSILRIQQVVRGDSAAYFCASSPRGRDTQYFGPGTRLTVL.

This chain links TRBV6-6 with TRBJ2-7; 8 bases are shared with TRBD1. Germline-derived CDR1 and CDR2 are MNHNY and SVGAGI (reference sequence). Trimming cost V 5 bases and J 1 base; bases outside gene matches: 7. There are 15 residues in the CDR3. The CDR3 DNA reads as TGTGCCAGCAGTCAGAGACAGGGGTTGTCCTACGAGCAGTACTTC. As protein: CASSQRQGLSYEQYF.

The V call is TRBV6-5, the J call TRBJ1-5, with D perhaps matching TRBD1 (5 bases). Trimming shortened V by 8 bases and J by 2 bases, and 13 bases separated the two germline ends. The germline V gene has CDR1 MNHEY and CDR2 SVGAGI. This CDR3 is built from 14 residues. CDR3 loop: CASARRGGNQPQHF. In DNA, the CDR3 is TGTGCCAGCGCAAGAAGGGGTGGCAATCAGCCCCAGCATTTT.

This clone was found a few times. CDR3 sequence: CASSPRRGQLYGYTF. CDR3 coding DNA: TGTGCCAGCAGCCCCCGACGTGGACAGCTCTATGGCTACACCTTC. The chain is built from TRBV7-9 and TRBJ1-2, with D possibly TRBD1 on 6 matching bases. V shed 5 bases and J shed 4 bases, with 17 bases lying between them. CDR3 length equals 15 residues. The germline V gene has CDR1 SEHNR and CDR2 FQNEAQ (reference sequence).

The V gene is TRBV5-1, the J gene TRBJ2-1; 10 nucleotides line up with TRBD2. Trimming at V came to 0 bases and at J to 0 bases, leaving 6 bases not matched to a gene. This CDR3 has 18 residues. Germline assignment: CDR1 SGHRS and CDR2 YFSETQ. The CDR3, as DNA: TGCGCCAGCAGCTTGGTTCTAGCGGGGGACCCCTCCTACAATGAGCAGTTCTTC. Amino acids: CASSLVLAGDPSYNEQFF. Combining the CDR3 with reference TRBV5-1 and TRBJ2-1 gives the whole variable domain KAGVTQTPRYLIKTRGQQVTLSCSPISGHRSVSWYQQTPGQGLQFLFEYFSETQRNKGNFPGRFSGRQFSNSRSEMNVSTLELGDSALYLCASSLVLAGDPSYNEQFFGPGTRLTVL.

The chain is built from TRBV6-5 and TRBJ2-5; 11 positions agree with TRBD1. The CDR3 loop spans 14 amino acids. Germline V gene data show CDR1 as MNHEY and CDR2 as SVGAGI. V was pared by 8 bases and J by 3 bases, with 5 bases of the junction left unmatched. DNA for the CDR3: TGTGCCAGCGAAGGACAGGGGGCAAAAGAGACCCAGTACTTC. Its translation is CASEGQGAKETQYF.

The chain joins TRBV19 to TRBJ2-2; 8 positions match TRBD1. The CDR3 totals 15 residues. V lost 6 bases and J lost 3; bases outside the gene matches: 6. Germline lookup yields CDR1 LNHDA and CDR2 SQIVND (reference sequence). CDR3 coding DNA: TGTGCCAGTAGAGGACAGGGCGGGGACACCGGGGAGCTGTTTTTT. It specifies CASRGQGGDTGELFF.

This chain connects TRBV11-2 to TRBJ2-7, with D possibly matching TRBD2 (5 bases). Trimming left V 5 bases short and J 6 bases short, with 14 bases between. This CDR3 has 13 residues. From germline, CDR1 is SGHAT and CDR2 FQNNGV. The CDR3 sequence: CASSINPAGEQYF. CDR3 sequence (DNA): TGTGCCAGCAGCATAAACCCGGCGGGCGAGCAGTACTTC.

The chain recombines TRBV19 with TRBJ1-1, with D perhaps matching TRBD1 (5 bases). The V gene's germline CDR1 is LNHDA and CDR2 SQIVND (reference sequence). The CDR3 is 14 amino acids. Trimming left V 6 bases short and J 2 bases short, with 13 bases between. The CDR3 is CASSPRVLNTEAFF. The CDR3 DNA reads as TGTGCCAGTAGCCCCAGGGTACTCAACACTGAAGCTTTCTTT. The complete variable domain, with remaining parts taken from reference TRBV19 and TRBJ1-1, reads DGGITQSPKYLFRKEGQNVTLSCEQNLNHDAMYWYRQDPGQGLRLIYYSQIVNDFQKGDIAEGYSVSREKKESFPLTVTSAQKNPTAFYLCASSPRVLNTEAFFGQGTRLTVV.